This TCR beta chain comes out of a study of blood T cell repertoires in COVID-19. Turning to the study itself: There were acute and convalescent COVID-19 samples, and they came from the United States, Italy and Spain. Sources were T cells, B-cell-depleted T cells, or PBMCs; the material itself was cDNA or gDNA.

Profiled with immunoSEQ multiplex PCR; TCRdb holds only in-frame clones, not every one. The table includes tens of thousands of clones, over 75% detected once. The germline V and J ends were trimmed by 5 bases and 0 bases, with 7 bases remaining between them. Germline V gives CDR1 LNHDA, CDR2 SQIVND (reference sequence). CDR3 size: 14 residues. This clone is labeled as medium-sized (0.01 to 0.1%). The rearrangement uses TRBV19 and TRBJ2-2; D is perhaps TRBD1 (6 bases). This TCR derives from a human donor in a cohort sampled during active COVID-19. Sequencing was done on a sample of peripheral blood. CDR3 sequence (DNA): TGTGCCAGTAGTCAGGGGTCGAACACCGGGGAGCTGTTTTTT. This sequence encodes CASSQGSNTGELFF.